Here is one TCR beta chain with its context. There is no known antigen for this receptor. Per-base quality was not reported, and no clone a single base away is much larger than it. These data come from a study of early T cells in non-severe SARS-CoV-2 infection (dated by TCRdb to about 2021). As for the study more broadly: Because TCR sequencing was done on bulk RNA from unsorted whole blood, the alpha and beta chains could not be paired. What the authors observed across the whole study: Matching against VDJdb was skewed toward anti-spike CD8 responses, likely underestimated virus-specific expansions, and missed private and CD4 specificities.

This was a case-control study nested in a cohort of healthcare workers in London, UK, who had nasopharyngeal swab PCR tests and blood samples taken every week. Between 23 and 31 March 2020, the week of the UK lockdown, healthcare workers were enrolled and then followed up weekly for as long as 16 weeks. The CDR1 and CDR2 encoded by the germline V gene are SGHTA and FQGTGA. The junction shows trimming of 5 bases on V and 13 bases on J, plus 11 bases between the germline ends. The CDR3 contains 10 residues, cysteine and phenylalanine counted. CDR3 DNA only is kept here, 30 bases in frame from base 1. Libraries were constructed by 5' RACE. Instrument on record: NextSeq 500. Unique molecular identifiers were attached to individual cDNA molecules in the TCR library protocol so that sequencing error and PCR bias could be corrected. Both TCR alpha and beta chains were sequenced, and tight co-correlation was observed between alpha and beta sequence abundances in each sample. In the paper's pipeline: Decombinator V4 was used to annotate TCR sequences for V gene, J gene and CDR3. TCRs were defined as expanded if a significant change between any two time points was detected under a Poisson model with p below 0.0001. TCR abundances were normalised to the total number of TCRs sequenced per sample and expressed as counts per million. TRAV1-2 paired with TRAJ12, TRAJ20 or TRAJ33 defined MAIT TCRs, while TRAV10 paired with TRAJ18 defined iNKT TCRs. VDJdb, accessed on 1 November 2021, was searched for TCRs annotated for CMV, EBV and SARS-CoV-2, and TCRs annotated for more than one antigen were excluded. TCRdb reran the public reads through fastp at Q25 and MiXCR, keeping productive beta chains. Records with the same CDR3 protein are collapsed into one entry carrying the most frequent genes and DNA. These V and J calls derive from TCRdb rather than the authors' analysis. This sample gives about 83,000 distinct CDR3 sequences in total; 10% of them show up just once. The biggest ten clones account for 8% of the sample.

The material sequenced was whole blood, taken at baseline. The sequence was collected from an adult who was a healthcare worker with PCR-confirmed SARS-CoV-2 infection or an uninfected control (not recorded which). The chain employs TRBV7-3 and TRBJ2-5; TRBD1 is a weak D gene call, 5 bases matching. The nucleotides read TGTGCCAGCAGCCATAGGACAAGGTACTTC. Protein translation: CASSHRTRYF.